These T cell receptor beta chains were read from a single sample in a study of T cell changes during pregnancy in multiple sclerosis. This table comes from immunoSEQ multiplex PCR, and its TCRdb copy is limited to in-frame clones, with some not included. Seen here are tens of thousands of clones, roughly 93% observed once, and the top ten hold approximately 1.7%. The material sequenced was peripheral blood, taken after pregnancy. These receptors were taken from a female donor with multiple sclerosis, enrolled in a pregnancy study. CDR3s include the opening cysteine and the closing phenylalanine or tryptophan. The D gene is left open where the match is weak. Only some rows state a clone size, as once, few, many or a class for expanded clones.

clone size	V gene	J gene	D gene	CDR3 DNA	CDR3 protein
NA	TRBV27	TRBJ2-7	TRBD2	TGTGCCAGCAGTTTCGCGGGAGGGCCTTACGAGCAGTACTTC	CASSFAGGPYEQYF
NA	TRBV27	TRBJ1-2	NA	TGTGCCAGCGGCACAGGAAACTATGGCTACACCTTC	CASGTGNYGYTF
NA	TRBV7-6	TRBJ2-3	TRBD2	TGTGCCAGCAGCTCTAAAATCGTGACTAGCGGGACATATACGCAGTATTTT	CASSSKIVTSGTYTQYF
NA	TRBV19	TRBJ1-5	TRBD1	TGTGCCAGTAGGCGGGACAGGGGTTATAGCAATCAGCCCCAGCATTTT	CASRRDRGYSNQPQHF
NA	TRBV2	TRBJ2-5	NA	TGTGCCAGCAGTGTGGTCAGGATGGAAGAGACCCAGTACTTC	CASSVVRMEETQYF
once	TRBV28	TRBJ1-1	NA	TGTGCCAGCAGACAGGCGCTCGCCATGAACACTGAAGCTTTCTTT	CASRQALAMNTEAFF
NA	TRBV5-8	TRBJ1-1	NA	TGTGCCAGCAGCTTGGCCGAAATTGCGGGGGGCACTGAAGCTTTCTTT	CASSLAEIAGGTEAFF
NA	TRBV5-6	TRBJ1-3	NA	TGTGCCAGCAGCTTGAGGGGCAACTCTGGAAACACCATATATTTT	CASSLRGNSGNTIYF
NA	TRBV4-3	TRBJ2-7	TRBD1	TGCGCCAGCAGCCAAGGGACAGGGGTTATGTACGAGCAGTACTTC	CASSQGTGVMYEQYF
NA	TRBV7-2	TRBJ1-2	TRBD1	TGTGCCAGCAGCTTATATTGGGACAGCTATGGCTACACCTTC	CASSLYWDSYGYTF
NA	TRBV7-3	TRBJ1-1	TRBD1	TGTGCCAGCAGCCCGACCCGGACAGGGGGGACTGAAGCTTTCTTT	CASSPTRTGGTEAFF
once	TRBV29-1	TRBJ2-3	TRBD2	TGCAGCGTTCCGACTAGCGGAACCACAGATACGCAGTATTTT	CSVPTSGTTDTQYF
NA	TRBV27	TRBJ2-3	NA	TGTGCCAGCAGGCGGGACTCCACAGATACGCAGTATTTT	CASRRDSTDTQYF
NA	TRBV2	TRBJ2-3	NA	TGTGCCAGCAGTACTAGCCCCCGGAGCACAGATACGCAGTATTTT	CASSTSPRSTDTQYF
NA	TRBV15	TRBJ2-2	NA	TGTGCCACCAGCAGGACTAGGGACACCGGGGAGCTGTTTTTT	CATSRTRDTGELFF
NA	TRBV9	TRBJ1-4	TRBD1	TGTGCCAGCAGCGCATCCGGGACAGGGGTTGAAAAACTGTTTTTT	CASSASGTGVEKLFF
NA	TRBV7-9	TRBJ1-4	NA	TGTGCCAGCAGCTCCACAGGGAACCAAGCAACTAATGAAAAACTGTTTTTT	CASSSTGNQATNEKLFF
NA	TRBV11-3	TRBJ2-1	TRBD2	TGTGCCAGCAAAAAGCGGGACTCCTACAATGAGCAGTTCTTC	CASKKRDSYNEQFF
NA	TRBV19	TRBJ2-1	TRBD1	TGTGCCAGTAGTATAGATCACGGCAGGGGGTTGGAGCAGTTCTTC	CASSIDHGRGLEQFF
NA	TRBV28	TRBJ2-5	TRBD2	TGTGCCAGCAGTTTATGGCGCGGGAGCCAGGAAACGTACTTC	CASSLWRGSQETYF
NA	TRBV6-5	TRBJ2-7	TRBD2	TGTGCCAGCGGCCACGGGACTAGCGGAGGAGGGCAGTACTTC	CASGHGTSGGGQYF
once	TRBV7-2	TRBJ2-3	TRBD2	TGTGCCAGCAGCTTAGTAGGGACTAGCGGGAGGGAGACAGATACGCAGTATTTT	CASSLVGTSGRETDTQYF
NA	TRBV5-4	TRBJ2-1	NA	TGTGCCAGCATCCCTAGTCCCAATTCGGCGTCCTACAATGAGCAGTTCTTC	CASIPSPNSASYNEQFF
once	TRBV28	TRBJ1-1	NA	TGTGCCAGCAGACCTAGGCCGACGTCTGAAGCTTTCTTT	CASRPRPTSEAFF
NA	TRBV5-1	TRBJ1-1	TRBD1	TGCGCCAGCAGAAGTGACAGGGGTGGTACTGAAGCTTTCTTT	CASRSDRGGTEAFF
NA	TRBV27	TRBJ2-7	TRBD1	TGTGCCAGCAGAACTCGGACAGGGCTCTACGAGCAGTACTTC	CASRTRTGLYEQYF
NA	TRBV9	TRBJ2-2	NA	TGTGCCAGCAGTCGGACCGGGGAGCTGTTTTTT	CASSRTGELFF
NA	TRBV27	TRBJ2-7	TRBD2	TGTGCCAGCAGTAGACTAGCGGGAGGGGGCCCCTACGAGCAGTACTTC	CASSRLAGGGPYEQYF
NA	TRBV7-2	TRBJ2-1	TRBD1	TGTGCCAGCAGCTTAGCCGGGACAGGACAATACAATGAGCAGTTCTTC	CASSLAGTGQYNEQFF
once	TRBV20-1	TRBJ2-7	NA	TGCAGTGCTAGTTCTCCCTACGAGCAGTACTTC	CSASSPYEQYF
NA	TRBV4-2	TRBJ2-7	NA	TGTGCCAGCAGCCATCAGAAGGGAGTCTACGAGCAGTACTTC	CASSHQKGVYEQYF
NA	TRBV19	TRBJ2-1	NA	TGTGCCAGTAGTAGGTCTTCCGGGAGCTCCTACAATGAGCAGTTCTTC	CASSRSSGSSYNEQFF
NA	TRBV7-2	TRBJ2-5	TRBD1	TGTGCCAGCAGCTCTGACAGGGGCGAGACCCAGTACTTC	CASSSDRGETQYF
NA	TRBV28	TRBJ2-1	NA	TGTGCCAGCAGTTTACTGGTCACTTCATCAGGGGAGTTCTTC	CASSLLVTSSGEFF
NA	TRBV6-6	TRBJ1-1	TRBD1	TGTGCCAGCAGATCGTTATCTTGGACAGGGAACACTGAAGCTTTCTTT	CASRSLSWTGNTEAFF
NA	TRBV18	TRBJ1-3	NA	TGTGCCAGCTCACCTACGACATCCAACCCCTCTGGAAACACCATATATTTT	CASSPTTSNPSGNTIYF
NA	TRBV15	TRBJ2-2	TRBD2	TGTGCCACCAGCCCACCTAGAGCGGGGGGCGAGGAGCTGTTTTTT	CATSPPRAGGEELFF
NA	TRBV7-9	TRBJ1-2	TRBD1	TGTGCCAGCAGCCTGGACAGGGCCAACTATGGCTACACCTTC	CASSLDRANYGYTF
NA	TRBV9	TRBJ2-5	TRBD2	TGTGCCAGCAGCGTAGCTACTTCTGGGACTAGCGGAGGGCAAGAGACCCAGTACTTC	CASSVATSGTSGGQETQYF
NA	TRBV19	TRBJ2-1	TRBD2	TGTGCCAGTAGATCTCTTATTGCAGGGCGGGAGGCGACCTACAATGAGCAGTTCTTC	CASRSLIAGREATYNEQFF
NA	TRBV15	TRBJ1-2	TRBD1	TGTGCCACCAGCAGAGATCTCCGGGGACAGGGGCTTACTAACTATGGCTACACCTTC	CATSRDLRGQGLTNYGYTF
NA	TRBV6-1	TRBJ2-2	TRBD1	TGTGCCAGCACGGGACAGGGGGCAACCGGGGAGCTGTTTTTT	CASTGQGATGELFF
NA	TRBV6-5	TRBJ2-7	TRBD1	TGTGCCAGCAGTAGGGACAGCGGATCCACCTACGAGCAGTACTTC	CASSRDSGSTYEQYF
NA	TRBV4-3	TRBJ1-2	NA	TGCGCCAGCAGCCAAGTAAGCCAGGGAGGCTATGGCTACACCTTC	CASSQVSQGGYGYTF
NA	TRBV18	TRBJ2-1	TRBD2	TGTGCCAGCTCACCGACTAGCGGGTACAATGAGCAGTTCTTC	CASSPTSGYNEQFF
once	TRBV15	TRBJ2-2	NA	TGTGCCACCAGCAGAACCAGGGGTACCGGGGAGCTGTTTTTT	CATSRTRGTGELFF
NA	TRBV27	TRBJ1-4	NA	TGTGCCAGCAGTCCACGGGACACGAATGAAAAACTGTTTTTT	CASSPRDTNEKLFF
NA	TRBV19	TRBJ2-7	NA	TGTGCCAGTAGTTCCGGACTCTGGGTGAGCTCCTACGAGCAGTACTTC	CASSSGLWVSSYEQYF
NA	TRBV27	TRBJ1-5	NA	TGTGCCAGCCGCCCGAACAGCTATAGCAATCAGCCCCAGCATTTT	CASRPNSYSNQPQHF
NA	TRBV5-6	TRBJ1-4	TRBD1	TGTGCCAGCAGCCGAACGGGACAGGGTCTGATCGGGGAAGAAAAACTGTTTTTT	CASSRTGQGLIGEEKLFF
NA	TRBV4-3	TRBJ2-1	TRBD2	TGCGCCAGCAGCCAAGATTGGCGCGGGAGCTACAATGAGCAGTTCTTC	CASSQDWRGSYNEQFF
once	TRBV6-5	TRBJ2-7	TRBD1	TGTGCCAGCAGGCCGGGACAGGGTGGCTACGAGCAGTACTTC	CASRPGQGGYEQYF
NA	TRBV28	TRBJ1-5	TRBD1	TGTGCCAGCAGCCCAGGACAGGGGAGTAGGAGCAATCAGCCCCAGCATTTT	CASSPGQGSRSNQPQHF